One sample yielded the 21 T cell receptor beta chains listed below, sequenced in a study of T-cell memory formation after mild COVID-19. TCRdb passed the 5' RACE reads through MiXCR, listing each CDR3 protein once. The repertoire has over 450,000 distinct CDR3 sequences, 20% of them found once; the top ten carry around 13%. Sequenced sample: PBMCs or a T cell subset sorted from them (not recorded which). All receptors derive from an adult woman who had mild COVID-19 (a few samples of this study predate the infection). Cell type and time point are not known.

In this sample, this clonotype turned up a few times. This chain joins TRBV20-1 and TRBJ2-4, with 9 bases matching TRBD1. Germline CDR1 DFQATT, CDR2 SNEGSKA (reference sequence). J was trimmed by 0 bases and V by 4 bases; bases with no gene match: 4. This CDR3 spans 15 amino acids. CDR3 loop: CSATDRGEAKNIQYF. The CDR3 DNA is TGCAGTGCTACGGACAGGGGAGAAGCCAAAAACATTCAGTACTTC.

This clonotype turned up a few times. CDR3 residues: CASSFSWGYEQYF. The CDR3 nucleotides read TGTGCCAGCAGTTTTAGCTGGGGATACGAGCAGTACTTC. The chain couples TRBV12-3 or TRBV12-4 to TRBJ2-7, with D unresolved. The CDR3 runs to 13 residues. Trimming stripped 3 bases from V and 4 bases from J, with 10 bases between.

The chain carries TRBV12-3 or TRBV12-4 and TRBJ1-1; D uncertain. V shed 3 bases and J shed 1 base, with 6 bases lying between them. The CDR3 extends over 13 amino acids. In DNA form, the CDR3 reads TGTGCCAGCAGTTTCATGGGGAACACTGAAGCTTTCTTT. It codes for CASSFMGNTEAFF.

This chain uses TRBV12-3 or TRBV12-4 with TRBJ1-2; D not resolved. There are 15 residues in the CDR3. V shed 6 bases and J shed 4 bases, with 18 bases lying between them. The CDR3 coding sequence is TGTGCCAGCAGCCCCCAGGTTTTAGCGGGCTATGGCTACACCTTC. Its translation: CASSPQVLAGYGYTF.

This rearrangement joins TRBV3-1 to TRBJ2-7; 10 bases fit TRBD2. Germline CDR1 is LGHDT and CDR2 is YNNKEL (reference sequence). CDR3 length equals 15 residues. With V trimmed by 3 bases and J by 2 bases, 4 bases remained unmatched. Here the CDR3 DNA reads TGTGCCAGCAGCCAGTTACTAGCGGGACCCTACGAGCAGTACTTC. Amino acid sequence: CASSQLLAGPYEQYF.

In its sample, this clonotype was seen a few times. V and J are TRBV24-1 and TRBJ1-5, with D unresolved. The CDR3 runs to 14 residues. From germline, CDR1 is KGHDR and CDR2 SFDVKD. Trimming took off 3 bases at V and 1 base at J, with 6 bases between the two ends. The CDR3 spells CATSDVDSNQPQHF. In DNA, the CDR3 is TGTGCCACCAGTGATGTCGACAGCAATCAGCCCCAGCATTTT.

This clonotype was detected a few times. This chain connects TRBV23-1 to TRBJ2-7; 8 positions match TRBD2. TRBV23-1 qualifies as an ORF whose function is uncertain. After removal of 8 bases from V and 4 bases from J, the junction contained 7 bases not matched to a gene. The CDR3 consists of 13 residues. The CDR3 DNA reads TGCGCCAGCGGCCGGGGGGGCTTATACGAGCAGTACTTC. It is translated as CASGRGGLYEQYF.

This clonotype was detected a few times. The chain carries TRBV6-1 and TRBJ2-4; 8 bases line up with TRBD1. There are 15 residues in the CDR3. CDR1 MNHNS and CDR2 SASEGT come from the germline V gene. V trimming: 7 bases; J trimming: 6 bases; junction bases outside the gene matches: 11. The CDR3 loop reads CASTLRVTGVNIQYF. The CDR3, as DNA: TGTGCCAGCACACTCCGGGTGACAGGGGTAAACATTCAGTACTTC.

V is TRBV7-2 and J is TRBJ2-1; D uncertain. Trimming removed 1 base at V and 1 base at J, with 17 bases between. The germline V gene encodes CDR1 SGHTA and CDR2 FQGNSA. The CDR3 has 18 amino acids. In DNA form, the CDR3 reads TGTGCCAGCAGCTTAGTAAGTCCCCTAAGGGTGTCCTACAATGAGCAGTTCTTC. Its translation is CASSLVSPLRVSYNEQFF.

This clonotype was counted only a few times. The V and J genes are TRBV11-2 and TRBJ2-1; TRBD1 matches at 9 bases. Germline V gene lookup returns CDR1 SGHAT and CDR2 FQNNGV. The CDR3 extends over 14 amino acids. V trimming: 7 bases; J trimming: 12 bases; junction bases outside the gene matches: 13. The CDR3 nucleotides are TGTGCCAGCATGTCTCGGAGGACAGGGGTTCGGCAGTTCTTC. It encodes CASMSRRTGVRQFF.

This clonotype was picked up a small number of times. This CDR3 reads CSAPPYGAGDGNEQFF. The CDR3 DNA is TGCAGTGCTCCCCCTTACGGCGCGGGAGACGGCAATGAGCAGTTCTTC. This chain joins TRBV20-1 and TRBJ2-1; 7 bases line up with TRBD2. Germline CDR1 DFQATT, CDR2 SNEGSKA (reference sequence). Trimming cost V 5 bases and J 6 bases; bases outside gene matches: 16. The CDR3 is 16 residues long.

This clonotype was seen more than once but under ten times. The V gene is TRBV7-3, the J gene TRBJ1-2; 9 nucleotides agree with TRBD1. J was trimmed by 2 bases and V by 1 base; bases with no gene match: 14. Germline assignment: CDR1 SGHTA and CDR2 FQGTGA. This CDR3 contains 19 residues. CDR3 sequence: CASSLNSPSTGGANYGYTF. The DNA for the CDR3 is TGTGCCAGCAGCTTAAACTCCCCGAGCACAGGGGGCGCAAACTATGGCTACACCTTC.

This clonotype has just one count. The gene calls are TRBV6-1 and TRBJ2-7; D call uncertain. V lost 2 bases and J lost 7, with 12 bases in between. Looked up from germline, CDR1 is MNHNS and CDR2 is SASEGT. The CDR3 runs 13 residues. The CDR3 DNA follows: TGTGCCAGCAGTGAAAGTGTGGTTCTTGAGCAGTACTTC. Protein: CASSESVVLEQYF.

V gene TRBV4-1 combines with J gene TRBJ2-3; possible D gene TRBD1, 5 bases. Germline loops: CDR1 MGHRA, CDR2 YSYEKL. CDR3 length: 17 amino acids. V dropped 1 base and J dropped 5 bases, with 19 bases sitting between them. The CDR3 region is CASSQVEGAIPGDTQYF. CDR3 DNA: TGCGCCAGCAGCCAAGTTGAAGGGGCTATCCCAGGAGATACGCAGTATTTT.

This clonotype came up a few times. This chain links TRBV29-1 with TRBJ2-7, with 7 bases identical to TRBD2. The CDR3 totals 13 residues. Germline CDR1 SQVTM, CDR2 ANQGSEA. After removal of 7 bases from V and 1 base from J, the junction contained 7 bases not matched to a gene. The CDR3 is CSASAGVSYEQYV. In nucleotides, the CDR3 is TGCAGCGCCTCGGCGGGAGTGTCCTACGAGCAGTACGTC.

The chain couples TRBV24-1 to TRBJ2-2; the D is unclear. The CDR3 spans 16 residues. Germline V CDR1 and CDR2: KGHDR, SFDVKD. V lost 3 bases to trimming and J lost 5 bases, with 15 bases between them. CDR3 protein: CATSDIGSLATGELFF. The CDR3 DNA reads TGTGCCACCAGTGATATTGGCTCCTTGGCTACCGGGGAGCTGTTTTTT.

The chain's CDR3 is CAMLVGTAGIWDQPQHF. The CDR3 bases are TGCGCCATGCTAGTAGGGACAGCGGGGATTTGGGATCAGCCCCAGCATTTT. The J gene is TRBJ1-5, the V gene TRBV10-1, with TRBD1 matching 7 bases. Germline CDR1 WNHNN, CDR2 SYGVQD (reference sequence). The CDR3 is 17 amino acids. The V segment lost 10 bases and the J segment 5 bases; nucleotides outside the gene matches: 20.

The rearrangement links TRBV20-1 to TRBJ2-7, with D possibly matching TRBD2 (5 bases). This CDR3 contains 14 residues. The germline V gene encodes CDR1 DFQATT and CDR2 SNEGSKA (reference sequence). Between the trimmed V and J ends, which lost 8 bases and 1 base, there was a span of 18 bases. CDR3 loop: CSFTRVLGSYEQYF. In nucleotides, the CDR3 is TGCAGTTTCACTAGGGTATTGGGTTCCTACGAGCAGTACTTC.

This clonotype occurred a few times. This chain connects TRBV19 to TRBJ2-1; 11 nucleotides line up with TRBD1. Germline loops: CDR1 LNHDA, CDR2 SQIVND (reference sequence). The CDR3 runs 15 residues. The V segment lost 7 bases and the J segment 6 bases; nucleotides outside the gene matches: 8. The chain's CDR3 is CASNTGQGDSNEQFF. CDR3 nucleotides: TGTGCCAGTAACACGGGACAGGGGGACTCCAATGAGCAGTTCTTC.

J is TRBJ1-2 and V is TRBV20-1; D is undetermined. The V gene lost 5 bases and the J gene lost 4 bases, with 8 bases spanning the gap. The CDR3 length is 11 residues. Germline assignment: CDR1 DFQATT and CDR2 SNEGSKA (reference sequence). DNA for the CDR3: TGCAGTGCTTCCCGCGGCTATGGCTACACCTTC. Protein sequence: CSASRGYGYTF.

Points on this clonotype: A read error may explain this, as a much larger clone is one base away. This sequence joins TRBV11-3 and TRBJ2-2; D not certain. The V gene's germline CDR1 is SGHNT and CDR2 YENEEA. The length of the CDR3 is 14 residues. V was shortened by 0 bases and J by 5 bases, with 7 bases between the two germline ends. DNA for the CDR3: TGTGCCAGCAGCTTAGAGGTGGAAACCGGGGAGCTGTTTTTT. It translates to CASSLEVETGELFF.